These 28 T cell receptor beta chains share one sample of origin, sequenced in a study of T cells after yellow fever vaccination (dated by TCRdb to about 2019). The intended sense of this specimen's treatment or condition label: live attenuated yellow fever vaccine strain. Library preparation used 5' RACE. The sequencer was an Illumina HiSeq 2500. Through fastp at Q25 and MiXCR, TCRdb rebuilt clones from the public reads, retaining in-frame beta chains. Every CDR3 protein is listed once, alongside the most common genes and DNA of its rows. In all, the sample holds approximately 580,000 distinct CDR3 sequences, and approximately 16% of those were seen once. The leading ten clones occupy 17% of the sample. The source material was PBMCs, sampled less than 6 days after the first yellow fever vaccination. These receptor sequences come from a man aged 18 to 29 who received the YFV17D yellow fever vaccine.

Concerning this clonotype: The junction differs from germline at one of its ends, possibly a read error. The genes are TRBV12-3 or TRBV12-4 and TRBJ1-5; D gene uncertain. The CDR3 spans 15 residues. DNA of the CDR3: TGTGCCAGCAGTCTCGCCGGGCTTAGCTATCAGCCCCAGCATTTT. Residues: CASSLAGLSYQPQHF.

For the CDR3, the DNA is TGTGCCAGCACGTCCCGGGGGGGCTACGAGCAGTACTTC. It codes for CASTSRGGYEQYF. V is TRBV6-1 and J is TRBJ2-7; 8 nucleotides agree with TRBD2. There are 13 residues in the CDR3. V lost 7 bases and J lost 3; bases outside the gene matches: 5. The germline CDR1 and CDR2 sequences are MNHNS and SASEGT.

The chain combines TRBV7-9 with TRBJ1-5; unclear D gene. Germline CDR1 SEHNR, CDR2 FQNEAQ (reference sequence). With 2 bases removed from V and 3 bases from J, the gap between germline ends came to 8 bases. The CDR3 has 14 amino acids. The CDR3 DNA is TGTGCCAGCAGCTTACTCGGATTCAATCAGCCCCAGCATTTT. Residues: CASSLLGFNQPQHF.

This clonotype was found a few times. The gene calls are TRBV24-1 and TRBJ2-3, with 7 positions matching TRBD1. The V gene end was trimmed by 9 bases and the J gene end by 3 bases; junction bases not matched to a gene: 5. The CDR3 is made up of 13 amino acids. Germline V CDR1 and CDR2: KGHDR, SFDVKD. The CDR3 is CATEGQQTDTQYF. The CDR3 DNA reads TGTGCCACCGAGGGACAGCAGACAGATACGCAGTATTTT.

The sample holds many counts of this clonotype. The rearrangement links TRBV7-3 to TRBJ2-5, with 9 nucleotides matching TRBD2. With 1 base clipped from V and 5 bases from J, the junction kept 8 bases outside the gene matches. CDR1 and CDR2 (germline): SGHTA, FQGTGA. The CDR3 spans 16 residues. The CDR3 nucleotides are TGTGCCAGCAGCTTAAGAAGCGGGGGGCCTGGGGAGACCCAGTACTTC. This gives the protein CASSLRSGGPGETQYF. Full variable domain (rest looked up from reference TRBV7-3 and TRBJ2-5): GAGVSQTPSNKVTEKGKYVELRCDPISGHTALYWYRQSLGQGPEFLIYFQGTGAADDSGLPNDRFFAVRPEGSVSTLKIQRTERGDSAVYLCASSLRSGGPGETQYFGPGTRLLVL.

V is TRBV14 and J is TRBJ2-3; D call uncertain. CDR1 and CDR2 from the germline V gene are SGHDN and FVKESK. V lost 4 bases to trimming and J lost 0 bases, with 11 bases between them. The CDR3 is 15 residues long. The CDR3 DNA reads TGTGCCAGCAGCCCATTTGTCGCTAGCACAGATACGCAGTATTTT. Amino acid sequence: CASSPFVASTDTQYF.

This clonotype was seen only a few times. This chain links TRBV29-1 with TRBJ1-1; 8 nucleotides align to TRBD1. The ends lost 7 bases at V and 0 bases at J; junction bases unmatched: 7. Per the germline V gene, CDR1 is SQVTM and CDR2 is ANQGSEA. The CDR3 has 14 residues. CDR3 in DNA: TGCAGCGGTAAGGACAGGGTCCTGAACACTGAAGCTTTCTTT. It is translated as CSGKDRVLNTEAFF.

The chain employs TRBV5-1 and TRBJ1-1; D is ambiguous. V lost 1 base to trimming and J lost 7 bases, with 8 bases between them. The CDR3 runs 12 residues. Per germline, CDR1 SGHRS and CDR2 YFSETQ. CDR3: CASSLSASEAFF. The CDR3 DNA follows: TGCGCCAGCAGCTTGTCGGCGAGTGAAGCTTTCTTT.

This clonotype was observed a few times. A much larger clone differs by one base, so this may be a read error. The chain links TRBV7-2 to TRBJ2-7; no reliable D call. Germline CDR1 reads SGHTA; CDR2 reads FQGNSA. V lost 5 bases and J 3 bases, leaving 8 bases between the germline ends. This CDR3 is built from 12 residues. The CDR3 DNA follows: TGTGCCAGCAGCCCTTGGGGCTACGAGCAGTACTTC. Protein: CASSPWGYEQYF.

The rearrangement links TRBV18 to TRBJ2-7; TRBD1 aligns across 9 bases. J lost 3 bases, V lost 5 bases, and 5 bases had no gene match. The length of the CDR3 is 14 residues. The germline V gene has CDR1 KGHSH and CDR2 LQKENI. CDR3 bases: TGTGCCAGCTCAGCGACAGGGGGGGACTACGAGCAGTACGTC. Translating gives CASSATGGDYEQYV.

The V call is TRBV20-1, the J call TRBJ2-7; D unresolved. The CDR3 has 11 residues. V lost 4 bases and J 0 bases, leaving 4 bases between the germline ends. Per the germline V gene, CDR1 is DFQATT and CDR2 is SNEGSKA (reference sequence). As DNA, the CDR3 is TGCAGTGCTACTAACTCCTACGAGCAGTACTTC. Protein: CSATNSYEQYF.

The chain links TRBV5-1 to TRBJ2-3; D call uncertain. CDR1 is SGHRS and CDR2 is YFSETQ in the germline V gene. The V end lost 4 bases, the J end lost 0 bases, and 15 bases lay between the germline ends. The CDR3 runs to 16 residues. The CDR3 sequence is CASSPQPGASTDTQYF. Here the CDR3 DNA reads TGCGCCAGCAGCCCACAGCCAGGAGCTAGCACAGATACGCAGTATTTT.

This chain links TRBV10-3 with TRBJ2-7, with 7 bases matching TRBD2. This CDR3 comprises 15 residues. V was pared by 2 bases and J by 6 bases, with 10 bases of the junction left unmatched. Germline CDR1 and CDR2: ENHRY and SYGVKD. CDR3 loop: CAISEGAGRGGEQYF. The CDR3 coding sequence is TGTGCCATCAGTGAGGGAGCGGGGCGTGGGGGCGAGCAGTACTTC.

The chain recombines TRBV19 with TRBJ2-6; a weak D match, TRBD1 (5 bases). V was clipped by 11 bases and J by 2 bases, with 13 bases between them. The CDR3 has 14 residues. Germline assignment: CDR1 LNHDA and CDR2 SQIVND (reference sequence). CDR3 in amino acids: CASGPRAGANVLTF. CDR3 sequence (DNA): TGTGCCTCGGGCCCCAGGGCTGGGGCCAACGTCCTGACTTTC.

This clonotype has just a few counts. The genes are TRBV12-3 or TRBV12-4 and TRBJ1-2; 7 bases agree with TRBD1. J lost 8 bases, V lost 2 bases, and 5 bases had no gene match. CDR3 size: 13 residues. The CDR3 reads CASSLRQGQGYTF. The DNA for the CDR3 is TGTGCCAGCAGTTTAAGACAGGGACAGGGCTACACCTTC.

This clonotype came up many times. The chain couples TRBV5-6 to TRBJ2-5; D remains unclear. V lost 0 bases, J lost 7 bases, and 13 bases lay in between. CDR3 length: 14 residues. The V gene's germline CDR1 is SGHDT and CDR2 YYEEEE. As DNA, the CDR3 is TGTGCCAGCAGCTTGGGTACAGCTCTAGGGACCCAGTACTTC. It is translated as CASSLGTALGTQYF.

This clonotype was seen more than once but under ten times. The chain couples TRBV15 to TRBJ1-2, with D uncertain. Germline V gene sequence: CDR1 LNHNV, CDR2 YYDKDF (reference sequence). V lost 2 bases and J 5 bases, leaving 15 bases between the germline ends. This CDR3 has 15 amino acids. The CDR3 loop reads CATSRPGAGFYGYTF. The DNA for the CDR3 is TGTGCCACCAGCAGACCCGGTGCGGGATTTTATGGCTACACCTTC.

J is TRBJ2-3 and V is TRBV7-8; the D is unclear. CDR1 and CDR2 (germline): SGHVS, FQNEAQ. The CDR3 covers 17 residues. Trimming took off 7 bases at V and 2 bases at J, with 22 bases between the two ends. The DNA for the CDR3 is TGTGCCAGCACTCCAGCCCGGGTCCCTTCTCCCACAGATACGCAGTATTTT. This gives the protein CASTPARVPSPTDTQYF.

In this sample, this clonotype turned up a few times. The chain joins TRBV20-1 to TRBJ2-2, with TRBD2 identical over 7 bases. CDR3 length equals 14 residues. Losses at the gene ends were 5 bases for V and 4 bases for J; bases not matched to a gene: 7. Per germline, CDR1 DFQATT and CDR2 SNEGSKA (reference sequence). Written as DNA, the CDR3 is TGCAGTGCTGGGGGGGGTCGGCCCACCGGGGAGCTGTTTTTT. As protein: CSAGGGRPTGELFF.

This clonotype was detected only a few times. Written as DNA, the CDR3 is TGCGCCAGCAGGAATTCCCAGGGGCAAGCTTTCTTT. Residues: CASRNSQGQAFF. The rearrangement joins TRBV5-1 to TRBJ1-1; maybe TRBD1 (6 bases). Trimming stripped 5 bases from V and 9 bases from J, with 14 bases between. This CDR3 has 12 amino acids. CDR1 is SGHRS, CDR2 YFSETQ, per germline.

CDR3 amino acids: CASSLLGLPTDTQYF. The CDR3 coding sequence is TGTGCCAGCAGCTTGTTGGGACTTCCGACAGATACGCAGTATTTT. This chain joins TRBV5-6 and TRBJ2-3; D might be TRBD2 (6 bases). The V gene's germline CDR1 is SGHDT and CDR2 YYEEEE. The ends were cut back, 1 base at V and 3 bases at J, with 12 bases in the middle. This CDR3 spans 15 amino acids.

This clonotype was seen a few times. V is TRBV4-1 and J is TRBJ2-5; tentatively, D is TRBD2 (5 bases). This CDR3 has 16 residues. V lost 2 bases and J 1 base, leaving 14 bases between the germline ends. Germline V CDR1 and CDR2: MGHRA, YSYEKL. The CDR3 nucleotides are TGCGCCAGCAGCCAAAATTCTAAGCGGAGCCAAGAGACCCAGTACTTC. Translated, it gives CASSQNSKRSQETQYF.

This clonotype was detected only a few times. The J gene is TRBJ1-5, the V gene TRBV11-1; 7 bases agree with TRBD1. J was trimmed by 0 bases and V by 5 bases; bases with no gene match: 16. The CDR3 covers 19 residues. The germline CDR1 and CDR2 sequences are SGHAT and FQDESV (reference sequence). CDR3: CASSNPVGDSLDSNQPQHF. In DNA form, the CDR3 reads TGTGCCAGCAGCAACCCGGTAGGGGACAGTTTAGATAGCAATCAGCCCCAGCATTTT.

This clonotype was seen at least ten times. The chain combines TRBV6-2 or TRBV6-3 with TRBJ2-7, with D unclear. Germline V gene sequence: CDR1 MNHEY, CDR2 SVGEGT. The ends were cut back, 0 bases at V and 1 base at J, with 16 bases in the middle. The CDR3 covers 17 residues. The CDR3 DNA follows: TGTGCCAGCAGTTACTCGGTTATTGGCAAAAATTCCTACGAGCAGTACGTC. Translated: CASSYSVIGKNSYEQYV.

This clonotype has ten or more counts. The V gene is TRBV12-3 or TRBV12-4, the J gene TRBJ1-5; D unclear. There are 12 residues in the CDR3. Trimming removed 1 base from V and 6 bases from J, with 4 bases in between. DNA of the CDR3: TGTGCCAGCAGTTTAGATAGTCAGCCCCAGCATTTT. Translated: CASSLDSQPQHF.

This clonotype was counted between two and nine times. The rearrangement links TRBV4-1 to TRBJ2-2; 10 bases are a match to TRBD2. The V segment lost 1 base and the J segment 4 bases; nucleotides outside the gene matches: 12. The CDR3 consists of 19 residues. Germline assignment: CDR1 MGHRA and CDR2 YSYEKL. In DNA, the CDR3 is TGCGCCAGCAGCCAAGTGGGGACTAGCGCCTTGGGGGGCACCGGGGAGCTGTTTTTT. Amino acids: CASSQVGTSALGGTGELFF.

This clonotype was observed at least ten times. The V call is TRBV23-1, the J call TRBJ2-5, with D unclear. TRBV23-1 is identified as an open reading frame with a role that is uncertain. Between the trimmed V and J ends, which lost 4 bases and 5 bases, there was a span of 14 bases. The CDR3 is made up of 14 amino acids. The CDR3 bases are TGCGCCAGCAGTCCTCGCGGCCCTGGGGAGACCCAGTACTTC. Its protein is CASSPRGPGETQYF.

The V and J genes are TRBV5-1 and TRBJ2-6; D unclear. CDR3 length: 14 amino acids. V was cut by 5 bases and J by 2 bases, with 8 bases left in between. Looked up from germline, CDR1 is SGHRS and CDR2 is YFSETQ. The CDR3 nucleotides are TGCGCCAGCAGTGAGATGGCTGGGGCCAACGTCCTGACTTTC. Translating it yields CASSEMAGANVLTF.